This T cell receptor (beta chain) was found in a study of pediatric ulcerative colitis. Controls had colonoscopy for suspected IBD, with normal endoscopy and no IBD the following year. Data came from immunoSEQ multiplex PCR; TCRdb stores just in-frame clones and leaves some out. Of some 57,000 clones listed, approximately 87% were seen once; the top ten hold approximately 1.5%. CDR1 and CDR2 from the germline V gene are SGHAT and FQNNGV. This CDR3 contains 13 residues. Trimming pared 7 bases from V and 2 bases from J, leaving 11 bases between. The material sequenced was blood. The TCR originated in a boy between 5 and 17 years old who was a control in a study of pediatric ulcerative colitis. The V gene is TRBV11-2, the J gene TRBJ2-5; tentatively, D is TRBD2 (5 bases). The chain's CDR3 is CASTFREQETQYF. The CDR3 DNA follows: TGTGCCAGCACCTTCCGGGAACAAGAGACCCAGTACTTC. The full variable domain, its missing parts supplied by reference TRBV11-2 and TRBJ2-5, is EAGVAQSPRYKIIEKRQSVAFWCNPISGHATLYWYQQILGQGPKLLIQFQNNGVVDDSQLPKDRFSAERLKGVDSTLKIQPAKLEDSAVYLCASTFREQETQYFGPGTRLLVL.